The text below deals with one T cell receptor beta chain. The table lists this clonotype with a few counts. What this receptor recognizes is not known. Nothing much larger sits one base from this clone, and base qualities are not available. This sample stems from a study of T cells in Graves' hyperthyroidism and ophthalmopathy (dated by TCRdb to between 2017 and 2020). Study-wide context: Peripheral blood samples were taken at the time of initial diagnosis, prior to any treatment. A discovery cohort of 95 to 100 patients, roughly 45 with Graves' ophthalmopathy and approximately 55 with stable Graves' hyperthyroidism, was used to find distinguishing TCR V-J signatures. An independent validation cohort of around 19 hyperthyroidism patients and roughly 16 patients who later progressed to ophthalmopathy tested prospective prediction of ophthalmopathy. According to the paper, TCR Vbeta CDR3 sequencing was carried out on some 140 peripheral blood samples, which came from 40 to 45 ophthalmopathy, around 75 hyperthyroidism and roughly 17 progressor patients. In over five Graves' hyperthyroidism patients, the study also compared T-cell repertoires from thyroid tissue with T-cell repertoires from blood. After sampling, hyperthyroidism patients received methimazole starting at 30 mg daily, and ophthalmopathy patients received high-dose intravenous methylprednisolone. The 95 to 100 discovery patients were randomly divided into training and test sets at a 7:3 ratio. The paper's findings and limits, for the study overall: During validation, the model predicted progression to ophthalmopathy a median of around six months ahead of onset, with around 71% sensitivity and around 72% specificity. Most expanded thyroid clonotypes (frequency above 0.001) were also found in blood, which suggests that blood repertoires may mirror thyroid immune responses. Sample size was not statistically predetermined, and investigators were not blinded to group allocation. A model built on a 13 V-J signature distinguished ophthalmopathy from stable hyperthyroidism, reaching about 89% sensitivity and approximately 81% specificity in cross-validation and 80%/75% in testing.

The TCR beta CDR3 regions were amplified from the RNA transcripts. For the first round of RT-PCR on the TCR CDR3, the HTBI primer set was used together with the Qiagen OneStep RT-PCR kit. Libraries were constructed in a second round of multiplex PCR, after which size selection and purification were performed. Libraries were sequenced paired-end with 100 bp reads on an Illumina HiSeq2000. In the authors' own workflow: Raw data were processed with SOAPnuke, discarding reads with adapters, uncalled bases, mean Phred below 15, or no exact constant-primer or identifier match. High-quality paired reads were merged using COPE v1.2.5, and each unique nucleotide sequence was defined as a clonotype. Clonotypes were aligned to IMGT TRBV, TRBD and TRBJ reference segments using MiTCR v1.1. Only V-J combinations with frequency above 0.0001, covering about 99% of repertoires, were analysed. A TCS score was defined as the ratio of F50 (clonal expansion) to E x V (chaos), with BLOSUM62-based TCRdist applied between CDR3 peptides within each V-J. Welch's t-statistics and random forest reduced some 510 V-J features to fewer than 15, which were used in a naive Bayes classifier (R e1071). The public reads were reprocessed in TCRdb via fastp at Q25 and MiXCR, keeping in-frame beta chains. Merged by CDR3 protein, the rows form single entries marked with the most common genes and DNA. TCRdb assigned the V and J calls; the authors' analysis was not used. The sample table lists fewer than 900,000 distinct CDR3 sequences, around 15% of them with a count of one. The ten largest clones represent 8.4% of the sample.

V lost 1 base and J lost 3 bases; the stretch between them is 19 bases long. The germline V gene sets CDR1 to LGHNA and CDR2 to YSLEER. From the cysteine up to the phenylalanine, the CDR3 has a length of 17 residues. Only CDR3 DNA remains: 51 bases, in frame from the first base. Graves' hyperthyroidism was defined as stable when no progression to ophthalmopathy occurred over 18 months of follow-up. Hyperthyroidism patients were aged 18 to 65 years and newly diagnosed, with disease duration of less than 2 months. Any patient with an uncontrolled infection, another autoimmune disease, pregnancy or lactation was excluded. Diagnoses relied on clinical symptoms, serum thyroxine and TRAb, thyroid ultrasound and orbital computed tomography. Ficoll-Paque density gradient centrifugation was used to isolate PBMCs from approximately 11 ml of fresh peripheral blood. Total RNA was extracted using Trizol reagent, and RNA quality was assessed on an Agilent 2100 Bioanalyzer.

Sequencing was performed on blood. This TCR was recovered from a man between 18 and 35 years old with Graves' hyperthyroidism. The chain joins TRBV4-3 to TRBJ2-7; the D call could be TRBD1 or TRBD2, with each sharing 6 bases. The CDR3 region: CASSQGKGGSGIYEQYF. The nucleotides read TGCGCCAGCAGCCAAGGGAAAGGGGGGTCAGGCATCTACGAGCAGTACTTC.